The sample holds one count of the clone carrying this T cell receptor beta chain. After removal of 3 bases from V and 10 bases from J, the junction contained 6 bases not matched to a gene. This CDR3 comprises 15 residues. In germline, CDR1 is SGHNT, CDR2 YYREEE (reference sequence). Under the authors' procedure: The assay estimated nucleated cells by amplifying reference gene primers. The repertoire was sequenced with immunoSEQ multiplex PCR; TCRdb's copy has only in-frame clones and lacks some. V, J and clone size are taken as reported in that table, and D and trimming were inferred from the DNA itself. The data contain about 250,000 clones, about four fifths of them seen just once; the ten biggest clones take up less than 4.5%. The sample originates from a study of blood T cell repertoires in COVID-19. Across the whole study: There were acute and convalescent COVID-19 samples, and they came from the United States, Italy and Spain. The cDNA or gDNA used as material had been derived from T cells, B-cell-depleted T cells, or PBMCs.

Sample: peripheral blood. V is TRBV5-4 and J is TRBJ1-6, with 11 bases that match TRBD1. The clonotype originates from a man aged 45 to 65 with acute or convalescent COVID-19. The CDR3 reads CASSSRGTGGSPLHF. The CDR3 nucleotides read TGTGCCAGCAGCTCGCGGGGGACAGGGGGATCACCCCTCCACTTT.